This T cell receptor beta chain appears in the sequencing data of a study of OX40 agonist ivuxolimab in advanced cancers. The wider study: Every 2 weeks, patients received ivuxolimab intravenously, dosed at 0.01 to 10 mg/kg. Enrollees could have had prior anti-PD-1, anti-PD-L1 or anti-CTLA-4 therapy, which over 35% had received. Study results and limitations: In the expanded peripheral T cells, antigen specificity was never determined.

This clone was counted only a few times. Its antigen is unidentified. This CDR3 contains 15 residues. Germline trimming cut 4 bases from V and 2 bases from J; bases unmatched to any gene: 3. The V gene's germline CDR1 is ENHRY and CDR2 SYGVKD. Generated by immunoSEQ multiplex PCR, the TCRdb table keeps only in-frame clones and is missing some. The data show approximately 23,000 clones, 80% to 90% seen once. The V gene is TRBV10-3, the J gene TRBJ2-3; 10 positions match TRBD2. This clonotype was obtained from an adult with an advanced solid tumor such as melanoma, head and neck, liver or kidney cancer. The source was CD4+ or CD8+ T cells sorted from blood, collected in a trial of the OX40 agonist ivuxolimab. The CDR3 sequence is CAISVAGGITDTQYF. The CDR3 DNA follows: TGTGCCATCAGTGTAGCGGGGGGAATCACAGATACGCAGTATTTT.